Each of the 26 T cell receptor beta chains below was sequenced from the same sample in a study of CD8 T cells in ankylosing spondylitis. Study results and limitations: Seemingly distinctive of ankylosing spondylitis blood was a TCR beta motif formed by eight highly homologous variants.

These receptors' antigens are unknown. TCRdb used MiXCR to reprocess the 5' RACE reads, holding one entry per CDR3 protein. The sample contains 500,000 to 550,000 distinct CDR3 sequences, about 12% of which appear only once. The source material was blood, either unsorted or a sorted T cell fraction (not recorded which). These receptors were obtained from a male donor with ankylosing spondylitis.

This chain uses TRBV14 with TRBJ1-2; D might be TRBD1 (5 bases). V lost 0 bases and J lost 12, with 11 bases in between. CDR3 length: 12 residues. CDR1 SGHDN and CDR2 FVKESK come from the germline V gene. This chain's CDR3 is CASSQEEGRDTF. DNA for the CDR3: TGTGCCAGCAGCCAAGAGGAGGGGAGGGACACCTTC.

The V and J genes are TRBV18 and TRBJ2-5; 7 nucleotides align to TRBD1. Per the germline V gene, CDR1 is KGHSH and CDR2 is LQKENI. The CDR3 totals 14 residues. Losses at the gene ends were 0 bases for V and 2 bases for J; bases not matched to a gene: 0. CDR3 nucleotides: TGTGCCAGCTCACCACCGGGACAGCAAGAGACCCAGTACTTC. Encoded protein: CASSPPGQQETQYF. The full variable domain, in which reference TRBV18 and TRBJ2-5 provide the parts outside the CDR3, is NAGVMQNPRHLVRRRGQEARLRCSPMKGHSHVYWYRQLPEEGLKFMVYLQKENIIDESGMPKERFSAEFPKEGPSILRIQQVVRGDSAAYFCASSPPGQQETQYFGPGTRLLVL.

This clonotype was observed a handful of times. This sequence joins TRBV11-3 and TRBJ2-1; D is perhaps TRBD1 or TRBD2 (6 bases each). The CDR3 has 13 amino acids. Trimming removed 6 bases from V and 15 bases from J, with 21 bases in between. In germline, CDR1 is SGHNT, CDR2 YENEEA. The CDR3 DNA reads as TGTGCCAGCAGTTCCCGCCAAGGGGGGCGTTCGTTCTTC. The encoded protein is CASSSRQGGRSFF. The variable domain in full, with the rest retrieved from reference TRBV11-3 and TRBJ2-1, is EAGVVQSPRYKIIEKKQPVAFWCNPISGHNTLYWYLQNLGQGPELLIRYENEEAVDDSQLPKDRFSAERLKGVDSTLKIQPAELGDSAVYLCASSSRQGGRSFFGPGTRLTVL.

The table lists this clonotype with a few counts. The V gene is TRBV6-2 or TRBV6-3, the J gene TRBJ2-2; 10 bases are shared with TRBD2. Losses at the gene ends were 6 bases for V and 3 bases for J; bases not matched to a gene: 4. This CDR3 is 15 amino acids long. Germline values: CDR1 MNHEY, CDR2 SVGEGT. The CDR3 DNA reads TGTGCCAGCAGCCGGACTAGCGGTTACACCGGGGAGCTGTTTTTT. This codes for CASSRTSGYTGELFF.

This clonotype was found a few times. This sequence joins TRBV2 and TRBJ2-7; a weak D match, TRBD1 (6 bases). This CDR3 region has 11 residues. Trimming took off 5 bases at V and 9 bases at J, with 11 bases between the two ends. Germline V gives CDR1 SNHLY, CDR2 FYNNEI. CDR3 DNA: TGTGCCAGCAGTTCAACAGGGTCGCAGTACTTC. This encodes CASSSTGSQYF.

J is TRBJ2-2 and V is TRBV24-1, with D perhaps TRBD1 (5 bases). CDR3 length: 16 residues. The V and J ends lost 4 bases and 2 bases respectively, with 13 bases between them. Germline CDR1 and CDR2: KGHDR and SFDVKD. The CDR3 region has the DNA TGTGCCACCAGTGACCCAAGGGGAACTAACACCGGGGAGCTGTTTTTT. This codes for CATSDPRGTNTGELFF.

In DNA form, the CDR3 reads TGTGCCAGCAACCCCCATGAAGGTGGCTACACCTTC. Protein sequence: CASNPHEGGYTF. This chain links TRBV2 with TRBJ1-2, with D hard to call. The CDR3 contains 12 residues. Trimming removed 7 bases at V and 7 bases at J, with 13 bases between. Germline assignment: CDR1 SNHLY and CDR2 FYNNEI.

The rearrangement links TRBV20-1 to TRBJ2-7; no firm D call. Germline V gene sequence: CDR1 DFQATT, CDR2 SNEGSKA (reference sequence). The CDR3 contains 15 residues. V dropped 0 bases and J dropped 5 bases, with 17 bases sitting between them. The CDR3 coding sequence is TGCAGTGCTAGAGAAGAGGTTTCGGAAGTGAACGAGCAGTACTTC. Translating gives CSAREEVSEVNEQYF.

This sequence joins TRBV23-1 and TRBJ2-7; D may be TRBD1 or TRBD2 (5 bases each). TRBV23-1 is filed as an ORF, its function uncertain. V was shortened by 2 bases and J by 3 bases, with 17 bases between the two germline ends. The CDR3 loop spans 16 amino acids. For the CDR3, the DNA is TGCGCCAGCAGTCAAGCCTGGGACCGTGACCTCTACGAGCAGTACGTC. Encoded protein: CASSQAWDRDLYEQYV.

The sample holds a few counts of this clonotype. The chain uses TRBV15 and TRBJ2-2; 9 bases align to TRBD1. J gave up 5 bases and V 3 bases, and 10 bases lay outside the gene matches. Germline CDR1 is LNHNV and CDR2 is YYDKDF (reference sequence). The CDR3 consists of 17 residues. The CDR3 coding sequence is TGTGCCACCAGCAGTGGAACCGGGACAGGGAGTACCGGGGAGCTGTTTTTT. Protein sequence: CATSSGTGTGSTGELFF.

This clonotype was recorded a few times. V is TRBV5-1 and J is TRBJ2-1, with 8 positions matching TRBD1. The CDR3 runs 15 residues. Germline assignment: CDR1 SGHRS and CDR2 YFSETQ. The V segment lost 4 bases and the J segment 9 bases; nucleotides outside the gene matches: 12. CDR3 in DNA: TGCGCCAGCAGCCAGCAGGTTCAGGGGGCAGCTGAGCAGTTCTTC. It yields the protein CASSQQVQGAAEQFF.

This clonotype showed up just a few times. The V gene is TRBV24-1, the J gene TRBJ2-3; unclear D gene. V lost 9 bases and J lost 3, with 6 bases in between. Germline V gives CDR1 KGHDR, CDR2 SFDVKD. There are 11 residues in the CDR3. CDR3 protein: CATQKTDTQYF. The CDR3, as DNA: TGTGCCACCCAAAAGACAGATACGCAGTATTTT.

The rearrangement links TRBV3-1 to TRBJ1-1; D is uncertain. Germline CDR1 LGHDT, CDR2 YNNKEL (reference sequence). This CDR3 has 14 residues. Between the trimmed V and J ends, which lost 5 bases and 1 base, there was a span of 11 bases. The CDR3 bases are TGTGCCAGCAGCAAATGGACGGCGAACACTGAAGCTTTCTTT. It encodes CASSKWTANTEAFF.

This clonotype came up many times. The chain combines TRBV29-1 with TRBJ2-1; no clear D. The CDR3 runs 13 residues. Trimming took off 1 base at V and 7 bases at J, with 11 bases between the two ends. CDR1 SQVTM and CDR2 ANQGSEA come from the germline V gene. Here the CDR3 DNA reads TGCAGCGTTGAAGCCATCTTTGGAAATGAGCAGTTCTTC. As protein: CSVEAIFGNEQFF.

This clonotype appeared a few times. The V call is TRBV11-2, the J call TRBJ1-2; TRBD1 aligns across 7 bases. Germline V CDR1 and CDR2: SGHAT, FQNNGV. This CDR3 has 15 residues. With 5 bases clipped from V and 4 bases from J, the junction kept 10 bases outside the gene matches. The CDR3: CASSPYGGQTYGYTF. For the CDR3, the DNA is TGTGCCAGCAGCCCCTATGGGGGACAGACCTATGGCTACACCTTC.

The chain recombines TRBV11-2 with TRBJ2-2; the D is unclear. The CDR3 sequence is 14 residues long. Germline assignment: CDR1 SGHAT and CDR2 FQNNGV. V was cut by 5 bases and J by 4 bases, with 11 bases left in between. The DNA for the CDR3 is TGTGCCAGCAGCCCAGTGAGAGGCACCGGGGAGCTGTTTTTT. It translates to CASSPVRGTGELFF.

This clonotype was observed a few times. J is TRBJ2-1 and V is TRBV15; 7 bases match TRBD2. CDR1 is LNHNV, CDR2 YYDKDF, per germline (reference sequence). This CDR3 comprises 20 residues. The ends lost 0 bases at V and 0 bases at J; junction bases unmatched: 14. The CDR3 spells CATSRDRLAAILGSYNEQFF. The CDR3 DNA follows: TGTGCCACCAGCAGAGATCGTCTAGCGGCCATACTGGGCTCCTACAATGAGCAGTTCTTC.

The chain links TRBV5-1 to TRBJ2-5; TRBD2 might be the D (5 bases). Germline V gene data show CDR1 as SGHRS and CDR2 as YFSETQ. The CDR3 spans 13 residues. The V gene lost 1 base and the J gene lost 5 bases, with 9 bases spanning the gap. The chain's CDR3 is CASSLYSGETQYF. The CDR3 coding sequence is TGCGCCAGCAGCTTGTACTCGGGGGAGACCCAGTACTTC.

The table lists this clonotype with many counts. This chain uses TRBV29-1 with TRBJ1-3; TRBD1 matches 12 bases. The V and J ends lost 4 bases and 3 bases, in that order; junction bases with no gene match: 13. The CDR3 is made up of 18 amino acids. The germline CDR1 and CDR2 sequences are SQVTM and ANQGSEA. In DNA, the CDR3 is TGCAGCGTTGCTCCCGGGACAGGGGGCGAGATCCTTGGAAACACCATATATTTT. Protein product: CSVAPGTGGEILGNTIYF.

This clonotype was picked up a small number of times. One end of the junction is discordant with germline, which a read error may explain. This chain links TRBV28 with TRBJ1-1; possibly TRBD1 for D (5 bases). The CDR3 totals 14 residues. Germline loops: CDR1 MDHEN, CDR2 SYDVKM. The CDR3: CASSLWGSHTEALF. The CDR3 nucleotides are TGTGCCAGCAGTCTGTGGGGGTCACACACTGAAGCTCTCTTT.

This clonotype has just a few counts. The chain employs TRBV5-4 and TRBJ1-5; no clear D. CDR1 is SGHNT, CDR2 YYREEE, per germline (reference sequence). V lost 5 bases and J lost 10, with 16 bases in between. CDR3 length equals 13 residues. The CDR3 DNA reads TGTGCCAGCAGTTCAGGCTCCGGAGGACCCCAGCATTTT. Amino acids: CASSSGSGGPQHF.

This clonotype was recorded a few times. The CDR3 region has the DNA TGTGCCATCAGTGAAATCGACAGAGGGTGGCCTGAAGCTTTCTTT. Protein sequence: CAISEIDRGWPEAFF. V usage is TRBV10-3 and J usage is TRBJ1-1; a weak D match, TRBD1 (5 bases). Germline CDR1 reads ENHRY; CDR2 reads SYGVKD. Trimming removed 3 bases at V and 6 bases at J, with 17 bases between. CDR3 size: 15 residues.

V and J are TRBV27 and TRBJ1-5; 8 positions match TRBD1. The CDR3 runs 15 residues. In germline, CDR1 is MNHEY, CDR2 SMNVEV (reference sequence). With V trimmed by 7 bases and J by 7 bases, 12 bases remained unmatched. The CDR3 sequence: CASTPFGQGQQPQHF. The DNA of the CDR3 is TGTGCCAGCACCCCATTCGGACAGGGCCAACAGCCCCAGCATTTT.

In this sample, this clonotype turned up many times. The rearrangement links TRBV2 to TRBJ1-2; D possibly corresponds to TRBD1 (5 bases). Trimming pared 6 bases from V and 4 bases from J, leaving 18 bases between. The CDR3 spans 15 residues. Germline loops: CDR1 SNHLY, CDR2 FYNNEI. The CDR3, as DNA: TGTGCCAGCAGCCTCCCCGGGAGACAGCTCTATGGCTACACCTTC. This gives the protein CASSLPGRQLYGYTF.

This clonotype was observed a few times. This chain uses TRBV20-1 with TRBJ2-5, with D uncertain. The CDR3 consists of 13 residues. The ends were cut back, 0 bases at V and 2 bases at J, with 7 bases in the middle. Germline CDR1 and CDR2: DFQATT and SNEGSKA (reference sequence). CDR3 sequence reads: CSARDLQQETQYF. In DNA form, the CDR3 reads TGCAGTGCTAGAGATTTGCAGCAAGAGACCCAGTACTTC.

The chain employs TRBV7-2 and TRBJ2-3; D may match TRBD1 or TRBD2 (5 bases each). Germline V gives CDR1 SGHTA, CDR2 FQGNSA. V shed 5 bases and J shed 10 bases, with 13 bases lying between them. CDR3 length: 12 amino acids. The CDR3 DNA reads TGTGCCAGCAGCGTCCGGGACGGCTCGCAGTATTTT. Translating it yields CASSVRDGSQYF.